The entry that follows covers one T cell receptor beta chain sequence. Antigen unknown. The data stem from a study of cytomegalovirus exposure and HLA in healthy donors. The wider study: A preliminary data release comprised around 85 million unique TCRs obtained from HLA-typed donors.

Researchers ran the PCR with 60 Vbeta and 13 Jbeta primers. Generated by immunoSEQ multiplex PCR, the TCRdb table keeps only in-frame clones and is missing some. The sample holds more than 90,000 clones, around three quarters seen once. The study, taken as a whole, reports: For presence/absence analyses, sequencing depth was assumed to be roughly uniform across donors.

The CDR3 is 15 amino acids. With V trimmed by 3 bases and J by 1 base, 4 bases remained unmatched. CDR1 is LNHDA and CDR2 is SQIVND in the germline V gene (reference sequence). Sequenced: PBMCs. The chain links TRBV19 to TRBJ1-1, with 8 bases identical to TRBD1. The receptor's source is a woman between 25 and 40 years old in good health and CMV-seronegative. The CDR3 DNA reads as TGTGCCAGTAGTATCCCGGACAGGGAGAACACTGAAGCTTTCTTT. Its protein is CASSIPDRENTEAFF.